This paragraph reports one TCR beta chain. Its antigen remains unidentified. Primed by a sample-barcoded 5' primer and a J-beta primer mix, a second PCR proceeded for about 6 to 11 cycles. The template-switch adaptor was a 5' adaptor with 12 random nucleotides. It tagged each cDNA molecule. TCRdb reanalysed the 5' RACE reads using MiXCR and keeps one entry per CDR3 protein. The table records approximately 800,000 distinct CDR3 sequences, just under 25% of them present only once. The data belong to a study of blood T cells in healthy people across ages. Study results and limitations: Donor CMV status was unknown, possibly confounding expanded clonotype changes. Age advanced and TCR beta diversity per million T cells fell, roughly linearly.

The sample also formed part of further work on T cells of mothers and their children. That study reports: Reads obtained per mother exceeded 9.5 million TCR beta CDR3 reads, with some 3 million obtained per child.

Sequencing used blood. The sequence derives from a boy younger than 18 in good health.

The CDR3 coding sequence is TGCGCCAGCAGCCAATTTGGACAGGGAAGAGCTGAAGCTTTCTTT. Translation: CASSQFGQGRAEAFF. The chain uses TRBV5-1 and TRBJ1-1, with 8 positions matching TRBD1. Germline CDR1 is SGHRS and CDR2 is YFSETQ. This CDR3 comprises 15 residues. V lost 4 bases to trimming and J lost 6 bases; unmatched junction nucleotides: 11.